Presented here are 5 T cell receptor beta chains from one specimen sequenced in a study of cytomegalovirus exposure and HLA in healthy donors. The primer mix had 60 Vbeta and 13 Jbeta primers. The assay was immunoSEQ multiplex PCR, and TCRdb's table has in-frame clones only and misses some. The table has some 140,000 clones, more than 80% seen once. The sample was PBMCs. The receptor set was obtained from a woman in her 30s in good health and CMV-seropositive.

The V gene is TRBV7-6, the J gene TRBJ2-1; a weak D match, TRBD2 (7 bases). The CDR3 sequence is 15 residues long. V was trimmed by 8 bases and J by 4 bases, leaving 18 bases between them. Germline V CDR1 and CDR2: SGHVS, FNYEAQ. The CDR3 DNA reads TGTGCCAGCGGAGGAGGGGGGGCTCAATACAATGAGCAGTTCTTC. Translated, it gives CASGGGGAQYNEQFF.

This clone turned up a few times. This chain connects TRBV5-1 to TRBJ2-3; a weak D match, TRBD2 (6 bases). Trimming removed 0 bases at V and 0 bases at J, with 20 bases between. The CDR3 totals 19 residues. From germline, CDR1 is SGHRS and CDR2 YFSETQ. For the CDR3, the DNA is TGCGCCAGCAGCTTGGTGGATCGGGGTGGACTACCTAGCACAGATACGCAGTATTTT. Translating gives CASSLVDRGGLPSTDTQYF.

V and J are TRBV5-1 and TRBJ1-1, with TRBD1 identical over 11 bases. The CDR3 length is 15 residues. Losses at the gene ends were 4 bases for V and 5 bases for J; bases not matched to a gene: 7. Germline CDR1 is SGHRS and CDR2 is YFSETQ. CDR3 residues: CASSVGDRGTTEAFF. The CDR3 bases are TGCGCCAGCAGCGTAGGGGACAGGGGGACGACTGAAGCTTTCTTT.

The chain uses TRBV7-8 and TRBJ1-3; D ambiguous. The CDR3 consists of 14 residues. The V end lost 4 bases, the J end lost 4 bases, and 11 bases lay between the germline ends. Germline V lookup: CDR1 SGHVS, CDR2 FQNEAQ. The CDR3 protein is CASSSSVSGNTIYF. The CDR3 DNA is TGTGCCAGCAGCTCCTCCGTAAGCGGAAACACCATATATTTT. The full variable domain, its missing parts supplied by reference TRBV7-8 and TRBJ1-3, is GAGVSQSPRYKVAKRGQDVALRCDPISGHVSLFWYQQALGQGPEFLTYFQNEAQLDKSGLPSDRFFAERPEGSVSTLKIQRTQQEDSAVYLCASSSSVSGNTIYFGEGSWLTVV.

This clone appeared once. The genes are TRBV6-4 and TRBJ1-4, with no clear D. This CDR3 spans 11 amino acids. Germline lookup yields CDR1 MRHNA and CDR2 SNTAGT. The V and J ends lost 3 bases and 8 bases respectively, with 4 bases between them. This CDR3 reads CASSEREKLFF. The CDR3 nucleotides read TGTGCCAGCAGTGAGAGGGAAAAACTGTTTTTT.